These 23 T cell receptor beta chains were all obtained from the same sample, sequenced in a study of CXCR3-negative and CXCR3-positive naive CD8 T cells. Broader study findings: Higher TRB CDR3 hydrophobicity marked CXCR3-positive naive cells relative to CXCR3-negative naive cells.

Libraries were UMI-labeled 5' RACE TRB cDNA. From its re-call of the 5' RACE reads, TCRdb lists each CDR3 protein once, without DNA. The table for this sample gives approximately 100,000 distinct CDR3 sequences. Their target antigens are unknown. What was sequenced was naive CXCR3+ CD8+ T cells from blood. As for subset: CD45RO-CCR7+CD27+CD95- naive CD8+ T cells expressing CXCR3 (TNR3+). The receptor source for this set is a human donor in good health. Some clones in this sample may be carry-over from other donors' samples.

This chain joins TRBV5-5 and TRBJ2-1; TCRdb's assignment of TRBD1 cannot be checked, as there is no DNA. There are 14 residues in the CDR3. Germline values: CDR1 SGHKS, CDR2 YYEKEE (reference sequence). The chain's CDR3 is CASSGHRGDNEQFF.

The CDR3 protein is CASGISPGGATNEKLFF. This chain links TRBV9 with TRBJ1-4. This CDR3 comprises 17 residues. Germline V gene data show CDR1 as SGDLS and CDR2 as YYNGEE.

The J gene is TRBJ2-7, the V gene TRBV4-3. In germline, CDR1 is LGHNA, CDR2 YSLEER. The CDR3 has 16 residues. CDR3 residues: CASSQVWKLIPHEQYF.

The V gene is TRBV5-1, the J gene TRBJ2-1. Germline-derived CDR1 and CDR2 are SGHRS and YFSETQ. The CDR3 consists of 16 residues. The CDR3 reads CASSLASGGLYNEQFF.

The V call is TRBV29-1, the J call TRBJ2-5. CDR1 and CDR2 (germline): SQVTM, ANQGSEA. The CDR3 consists of 14 residues. This CDR3 is CSAHPGVYQETQYF.

This chain connects TRBV12-3 or TRBV12-4 to TRBJ1-4. This CDR3 has 12 amino acids. CDR3: CASSFLEEKLFF.

V and J are TRBV20-1 and TRBJ2-7; there is no DNA to check the TCRdb D call of TRBD2. From germline, CDR1 is DFQATT and CDR2 SNEGSKA (reference sequence). CDR3 length: 13 residues. This chain's CDR3 is CSARGTSDYEQYF.

The chain joins TRBV27 to TRBJ2-7; the TRBD1 assignment by TCRdb is unverifiable without DNA. This CDR3 is 13 amino acids long. Germline assignment: CDR1 MNHEY and CDR2 SMNVEV (reference sequence). Here the CDR3 reads CASGQGAMREQYF.

V usage is TRBV7-6 and J usage is TRBJ2-1; the TRBD1 assignment by TCRdb is unverifiable without DNA. The CDR3 has 13 amino acids. Germline assignment: CDR1 SGHVS and CDR2 FNYEAQ. This CDR3 reads CASTEGRRDEQFF. Together with reference TRBV7-6 and TRBJ2-1, the CDR3 gives the full variable domain: GAGVSQSPRYKVTKRGQDVALRCDPISGHVSLYWYRQALGQGPEFLTYFNYEAQQDKSGLPNDRFSAERPEGSISTLTIQRTEQRDSAMYRCASTEGRRDEQFFGPGTRLTVL.

The rearrangement links TRBV28 to TRBJ2-7; TCRdb's D call, TRBD2, is unchecked because there is no DNA. This CDR3 contains 15 residues. Germline CDR1 and CDR2: MDHEN and SYDVKM. CDR3 sequence: CASSPPRQAPYEQYF.

The gene calls are TRBV6-2 or TRBV6-3 and TRBJ1-5; as DNA is missing, the TRBD1 call by TCRdb cannot be tested. The germline V gene encodes CDR1 MNHEY and CDR2 SVGEGT. The CDR3 has 15 residues. The CDR3 protein is CASSYGTGHGQPQHF.

This rearrangement joins TRBV15 to TRBJ2-7; without DNA, the TCRdb call of TRBD2 cannot be checked. The length of the CDR3 is 14 residues. The germline V gene encodes CDR1 LNHNV and CDR2 YYDKDF (reference sequence). The CDR3 protein is CATSKLAGSYEQYF.

The chain is built from TRBV20-1 and TRBJ2-2; TCRdb indicates TRBD1, and absent DNA this call remains unverified. The CDR3 extends over 17 amino acids. Looked up from germline, CDR1 is DFQATT and CDR2 is SNEGSKA (reference sequence). CDR3 sequence reads: CGHRVRWFGENTGELFF.

CDR3 in amino acids: CASSGTSEYEQYF. The rearrangement joins TRBV2 to TRBJ2-7; lacking DNA, the TRBD2 call made by TCRdb goes unchecked. The CDR3 is made up of 13 amino acids. The V gene's germline CDR1 is SNHLY and CDR2 FYNNEI.

This chain uses TRBV28 with TRBJ2-7. The CDR3 is 13 residues long. Germline loops: CDR1 MDHEN, CDR2 SYDVKM. CDR3 residues: CASITGGSYEQYF.

The rearrangement links TRBV6-6 to TRBJ1-1; TCRdb's D call of TRBD1 is untestable without DNA. Germline V lookup: CDR1 MNHNY, CDR2 SVGAGI (reference sequence). The CDR3 spans 14 residues. CDR3 residues: CASSYWDPNTEAFF.

The V and J genes are TRBV7-9 and TRBJ1-6. Germline assignment: CDR1 SEHNR and CDR2 FQNEAQ (reference sequence). The CDR3 is made up of 15 amino acids. CDR3 sequence reads: CASSPPSSYNSPLHF. Together with reference TRBV7-9 and TRBJ1-6, the CDR3 gives the full variable domain: DTGVSQNPRHKITKRGQNVTFRCDPISEHNRLYWYRQTLGQGPEFLTYFQNEAQLEKSRLLSDRFSAERPKGSFSTLEIQRTEQGDSAMYLCASSPPSSYNSPLHFGNGTRLTVT.

The chain joins TRBV20-1 to TRBJ2-7; TCRdb reports TRBD1, a call that lacks DNA to check it against. The CDR3 runs to 17 residues. CDR1 is DFQATT and CDR2 is SNEGSKA in the germline V gene (reference sequence). CDR3 region: CSARPRGGGTGSYEQYF.

This chain links TRBV12-5 with TRBJ2-6; TCRdb names TRBD1, which stays unverified in the absence of DNA. Germline lookup yields CDR1 LGHNT and CDR2 FRNRAP. This CDR3 contains 18 residues. The CDR3 reads CASGLDRGAYSGANVLTF.

This chain links TRBV7-9 with TRBJ2-3; without DNA, the TCRdb call of TRBD1 cannot be checked. The length of the CDR3 is 13 residues. From germline, CDR1 is SEHNR and CDR2 FQNEAQ (reference sequence). The CDR3 reads CASSPARQVTQYF. Full variable domain (outside the CDR3, taken from reference TRBV7-9 and TRBJ2-3): DTGVSQNPRHKITKRGQNVTFRCDPISEHNRLYWYRQTLGQGPEFLTYFQNEAQLEKSRLLSDRFSAERPKGSFSTLEIQRTEQGDSAMYLCASSPARQVTQYFGPGTRLTVL.

This CDR3 is CASSDYPGPGHRVDEQFF. The chain is built from TRBV9 and TRBJ2-1; the D call of TRBD1 rests on TCRdb alone, since no DNA is present to check it. This CDR3 spans 18 amino acids. Germline assignment: CDR1 SGDLS and CDR2 YYNGEE. The variable domain in full, completed from reference TRBV9 and TRBJ2-1, reads DSGVTQTPKHLITATGQRVTLRCSPRSGDLSVYWYQQSLDQGLQFLIQYYNGEERAKGNILERFSAQQFPDLHSELNLSSLELGDSALYFCASSDYPGPGHRVDEQFFGPGTRLTVL.

The rearrangement joins TRBV7-9 to TRBJ2-7. The CDR3 contains 14 residues. Germline values: CDR1 SEHNR, CDR2 FQNEAQ (reference sequence). The CDR3 sequence is CASSSVMTPYEQYF.

The chain uses TRBV6-2 or TRBV6-3 and TRBJ2-7; with no DNA, the TCRdb D assignment of TRBD2 cannot be verified. Germline-derived CDR1 and CDR2 are MNHEY and SVGEGT. This CDR3 contains 13 residues. The CDR3 spells CASSYLGPLEQYF.